This section outlines one T cell receptor beta chain sequence together with its context. The antigen is undetermined. One end of the junction is discordant with germline, which a read error may explain. The data are from a study of T cells after posttransplantation cyclophosphamide. Study observations and caveats: Donor CD8+ memory clones often dominated recipient blood repertoires at later times. After PTCy, TRB diversity resembled that of CNI/methotrexate controls. Tissue-infiltrating T cells from skin or gut overlapped little with blood T cells.

The protocol was immunoSEQ multiplex PCR, while the TCRdb copy is restricted to in-frame clones and leaves out a portion. The sample holds roughly 30,000 clones; about 91% are singletons and the top ten take around 0.1%. The CDR3 contains 15 residues. CDR1 is SGDLS, CDR2 YYNGEE, per germline. Cells defined as naive were viable CD3+CD4+ or CD3+CD8+ and CCR7+CD45RA+CD45RO-CD95-CD27+CD28+. On the day of bone marrow donation, the related graft donor provided peripheral blood. This sequence joins TRBV9 and TRBJ2-1; TRBD1 matches at 8 bases. Material for sequencing was naive CD4+ T cells sorted from blood. This TCR derives from a man in his thirties or forties in good health and a related stem cell transplant donor. The CDR3 region is CASSVATGAYDEQFF. The CDR3 nucleotides read TGTGCCAGCAGCGTAGCGACAGGGGCCTACGATGAGCAGTTCTTC.